This entry is about one TCR beta chain. Its antigen is still unknown. The data originate from a study of cytomegalovirus exposure and HLA in healthy donors. Whole-study results and caveats: In a later analysis, compared with equally common non-associated chains, HLA-associated beta chains were more expanded. The study assumed roughly uniform donor sequencing depth for presence/absence analyses. High sensitivity and specificity were reportedly achieved when the classifier diagnosed cytomegalovirus status.

Primers included in the PCR were 60 Vbeta and 13 Jbeta primers. TCRdb keeps only in-frame clones here, not all; method: immunoSEQ multiplex PCR. The sample has 100,000 or so clones; 75% to 85% are singletons. This receptor was taken from a man in his late teens or twenties in good health and CMV-seronegative. Sequences were obtained from PBMCs.

CDR3 nucleotide sequence: TGTGCCAGCAGTTCCGGGACTCGAAAAGATACGCAGTATTTT. Protein product: CASSSGTRKDTQYF. The chain joins TRBV6-5 to TRBJ2-3, with D possibly matching TRBD2 (6 bases). Per germline, CDR1 MNHEY and CDR2 SVGAGI. Trimming left V 4 bases short and J 5 bases short, with 13 bases between. This CDR3 has 14 residues.